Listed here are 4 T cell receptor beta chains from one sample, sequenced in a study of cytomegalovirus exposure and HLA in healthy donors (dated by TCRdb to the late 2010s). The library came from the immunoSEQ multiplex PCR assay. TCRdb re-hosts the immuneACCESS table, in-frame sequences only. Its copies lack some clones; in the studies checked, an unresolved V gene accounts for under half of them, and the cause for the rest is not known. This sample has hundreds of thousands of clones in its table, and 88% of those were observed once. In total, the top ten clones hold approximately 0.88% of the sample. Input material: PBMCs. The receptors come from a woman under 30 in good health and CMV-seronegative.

DNA for the CDR3: TGCGCCAGCAGCTCGAAACAGGGATTGAACACTGAAGCTTTCTTT. It codes for CASSSKQGLNTEAFF. This chain uses TRBV5-1 with TRBJ1-1; maybe TRBD1 (6 bases). This CDR3 comprises 15 residues. Germline loops: CDR1 SGHRS, CDR2 YFSETQ. V shed 3 bases and J shed 0 bases, with 12 bases lying between them.

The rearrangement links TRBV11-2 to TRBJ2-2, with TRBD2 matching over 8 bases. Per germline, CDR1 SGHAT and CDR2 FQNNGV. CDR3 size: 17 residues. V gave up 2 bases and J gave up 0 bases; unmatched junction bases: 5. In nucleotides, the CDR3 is TGTGCCAGCAGCTTATGGCCGGGAGGGCCGAACACCGGGGAGCTGTTTTTT. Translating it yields CASSLWPGGPNTGELFF. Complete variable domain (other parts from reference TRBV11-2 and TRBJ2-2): EAGVAQSPRYKIIEKRQSVAFWCNPISGHATLYWYQQILGQGPKLLIQFQNNGVVDDSQLPKDRFSAERLKGVDSTLKIQPAKLEDSAVYLCASSLWPGGPNTGELFFGEGSRLTVL.

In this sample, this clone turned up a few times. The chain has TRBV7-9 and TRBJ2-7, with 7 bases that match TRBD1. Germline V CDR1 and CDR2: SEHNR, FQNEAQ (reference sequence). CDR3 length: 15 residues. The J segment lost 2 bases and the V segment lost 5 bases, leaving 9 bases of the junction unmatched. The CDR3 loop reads CASSHEMGQTYEQYF. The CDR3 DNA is TGTGCCAGCAGCCACGAAATGGGACAGACCTACGAGCAGTACTTC.

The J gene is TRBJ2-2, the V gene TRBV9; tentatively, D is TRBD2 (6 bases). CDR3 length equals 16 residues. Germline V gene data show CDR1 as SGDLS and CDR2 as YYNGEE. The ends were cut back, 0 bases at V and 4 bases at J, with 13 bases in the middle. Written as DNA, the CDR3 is TGTGCCAGCAGCGTAGAGTATAAGGGACTCACCGGGGAGCTGTTTTTT. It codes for CASSVEYKGLTGELFF. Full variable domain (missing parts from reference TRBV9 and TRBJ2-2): DSGVTQTPKHLITATGQRVTLRCSPRSGDLSVYWYQQSLDQGLQFLIQYYNGEERAKGNILERFSAQQFPDLHSELNLSSLELGDSALYFCASSVEYKGLTGELFFGEGSRLTVL.